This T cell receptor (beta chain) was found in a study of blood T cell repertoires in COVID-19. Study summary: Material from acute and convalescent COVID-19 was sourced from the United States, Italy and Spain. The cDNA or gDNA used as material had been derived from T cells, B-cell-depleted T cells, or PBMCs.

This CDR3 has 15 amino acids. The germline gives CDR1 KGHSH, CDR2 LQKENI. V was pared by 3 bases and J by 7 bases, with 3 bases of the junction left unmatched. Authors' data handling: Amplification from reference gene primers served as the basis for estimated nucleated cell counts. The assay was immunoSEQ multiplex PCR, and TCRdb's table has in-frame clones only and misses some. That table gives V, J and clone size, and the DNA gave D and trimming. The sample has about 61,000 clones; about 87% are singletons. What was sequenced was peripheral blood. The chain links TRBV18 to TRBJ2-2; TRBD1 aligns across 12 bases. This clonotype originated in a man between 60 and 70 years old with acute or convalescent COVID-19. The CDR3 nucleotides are TGTGCCAGCTCACCGGGACAGGGGGCGAACGGGGAGCTGTTTTTT. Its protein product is CASSPGQGANGELFF.